A single sample is the source of the 15 T cell receptor beta chains below, sequenced in a study of OX40 agonist ivuxolimab in advanced cancers. The method was the immunoSEQ multiplex PCR assay. The clones in this table, taken by TCRdb from immuneACCESS, are in-frame only. Not every clone is retained; where verified, under half of the shortfall comes from an unresolved V gene, and the cause of the rest is unknown. The sample has some 77,000 clones on record, around 87% of them singletons. 0.95% to 1.4% of the sample lies in the top ten. The sequencing used CD4+ or CD8+ T cells sorted from blood, collected in a trial of the OX40 agonist ivuxolimab. Source of these receptors: an adult with an advanced solid tumor such as melanoma, head and neck, liver or kidney cancer.

The chain is built from TRBV28 and TRBJ1-4; D remains unclear. Germline lookup yields CDR1 MDHEN and CDR2 SYDVKM. There are 14 residues in the CDR3. The V gene lost 4 bases and the J gene lost 7 bases, with 13 bases spanning the gap. The CDR3 is CASSYPQEFEKLFF. As DNA, the CDR3 is TGTGCCAGCAGTTACCCCCAGGAGTTTGAAAAACTGTTTTTT.

The rearrangement joins TRBV28 to TRBJ1-2, with D possibly being TRBD1 (6 bases). The CDR3 runs to 16 residues. The germline gives CDR1 MDHEN, CDR2 SYDVKM. Trimming pared 7 bases from V and 7 bases from J, leaving 25 bases between. The CDR3 region is CASTGPGVALGGGYTF. The CDR3 DNA is TGTGCCAGCACAGGGCCAGGGGTGGCTTTAGGTGGTGGCTACACCTTC.

The V gene is TRBV7-2, the J gene TRBJ2-5; D uncertain. The CDR3 spans 12 residues. Trimming cost V 5 bases and J 5 bases, with 9 bases left between them. Germline V gene sequence: CDR1 SGHTA, CDR2 FQGNSA. This CDR3 reads CASSQTHETQYF. CDR3 bases: TGTGCCAGCAGCCAGACCCATGAGACCCAGTACTTC.

The chain recombines TRBV6-4 with TRBJ2-2; 15 bases are shared with TRBD2. V trimming: 4 bases; J trimming: 2 bases; junction bases outside the gene matches: 2. This CDR3 region has 17 residues. Germline lookup yields CDR1 MRHNA and CDR2 SNTAGT. The CDR3 reads CASSVGLAGGNTGELFF. The CDR3 nucleotides are TGTGCCAGCAGTGTGGGACTAGCGGGAGGAAACACCGGGGAGCTGTTTTTT.

Of note for this clone: The same CDR3 arises from other DNA sequences in this sample as well. The chain uses TRBV6-1 and TRBJ1-1; a weak D match, TRBD1 (5 bases). Germline values: CDR1 MNHNS, CDR2 SASEGT. This CDR3 has 13 amino acids. V was pared by 7 bases and J by 5 bases, with 14 bases between. In DNA form, the CDR3 reads TGTGCCAGCAACCCCCGGGAGGGGACTGAAGCTTTCTTT. Its protein is CASNPREGTEAFF.

The chain combines TRBV19 with TRBJ2-2, with D perhaps TRBD2 (6 bases). The CDR3 is 16 residues long. V lost 5 bases to trimming and J lost 4 bases, with 17 bases between them. The germline V gene encodes CDR1 LNHDA and CDR2 SQIVND (reference sequence). The CDR3 loop reads CASSPNTGTVTGELFF. The CDR3 bases are TGTGCCAGTAGTCCTAATACCGGGACTGTCACCGGGGAGCTGTTTTTT.

The gene calls are TRBV6-5 and TRBJ1-3; tentative D call: TRBD1 (5 bases). Trimming stripped 0 bases from V and 4 bases from J, with 13 bases between. The germline gives CDR1 MNHEY, CDR2 SVGAGI. This CDR3 has 16 amino acids. CDR3 bases: TGTGCCAGCAGTTACTCGTCCCAGGGTGTAGGAAACACCATATATTTT. Protein sequence: CASSYSSQGVGNTIYF.

The J gene is TRBJ1-2, the V gene TRBV6-6; TRBD1 agrees at 7 bases. CDR3 length: 15 residues. The V segment lost 4 bases and the J segment 3 bases; nucleotides outside the gene matches: 8. Germline V lookup: CDR1 MNHNY, CDR2 SVGAGI (reference sequence). This CDR3 reads CASSSAQGVDYGYTF. For the CDR3, the DNA is TGTGCCAGCAGTTCCGCCCAGGGGGTGGACTATGGCTACACCTTC.

The chain joins TRBV19 to TRBJ2-7; 7 nucleotides line up with TRBD1. Per the germline V gene, CDR1 is LNHDA and CDR2 is SQIVND (reference sequence). The CDR3 covers 13 residues. Unmatched junction bases numbered 3, after V lost 4 bases and J lost 3 bases. For the CDR3, the DNA is TGTGCCAGTAGTACGTCAGGGGGCTACGAGCAGTACTTC. It translates to CASSTSGGYEQYF. Together with reference TRBV19 and TRBJ2-7, the CDR3 gives the full variable domain: DGGITQSPKYLFRKEGQNVTLSCEQNLNHDAMYWYRQDPGQGLRLIYYSQIVNDFQKGDIAEGYSVSREKKESFPLTVTSAQKNPTAFYLCASSTSGGYEQYFGPGTRLTVT.

The rearrangement links TRBV7-2 to TRBJ2-1; D perhaps matches TRBD2 (5 bases). Germline values: CDR1 SGHTA, CDR2 FQGNSA. The V end lost 0 bases, the J end lost 4 bases, and 10 bases lay between the germline ends. The CDR3 is made up of 15 amino acids. CDR3 DNA: TGTGCCAGCAGCTTAGCGGTCGGGAAGTACAATGAGCAGTTCTTC. This gives the protein CASSLAVGKYNEQFF.

V and J are TRBV6-1 and TRBJ1-4, with 8 bases identical to TRBD1. With 5 bases clipped from V and 5 bases from J, the junction kept 4 bases outside the gene matches. CDR3 length: 14 amino acids. Germline CDR1 and CDR2: MNHNS and SASEGT. This CDR3 is CASSLDRGNEKLFF. DNA of the CDR3: TGTGCCAGCAGTCTTGACAGGGGAAATGAAAAACTGTTTTTT.

The chain has TRBV5-3 and TRBJ2-7, with D perhaps matching TRBD2 (5 bases). TRBV5-3 is given ORF status, its function remaining uncertain. The CDR3 has 15 residues. Trimming removed 1 base from V and 0 bases from J, with 11 bases in between. DNA for the CDR3: TGTGCCAGAAGCTTGTTTCGAGAGGGCTCCTACGAGCAGTACTTC. Encoded protein: CARSLFREGSYEQYF.

The V and J genes are TRBV5-4 and TRBJ2-3; D perhaps matches TRBD1 (5 bases). The germline gives CDR1 SGHNT, CDR2 YYREEE (reference sequence). This CDR3 region has 13 residues. The V and J ends lost 4 bases and 3 bases respectively, with 9 bases between them. CDR3 DNA: TGTGCCAGCAGCCCCAGGGAAACAGATACGCAGTATTTT. Translation gives CASSPRETDTQYF.

The chain's CDR3 is CASSPMGLAGYNEQFF. The CDR3 region has the DNA TGTGCCAGCAGTCCGATGGGCCTAGCGGGCTACAATGAGCAGTTCTTC. V usage is TRBV7-2 and J usage is TRBJ2-1, with TRBD2 identical over 8 bases. CDR3 length: 16 residues. Trimming cost V 6 bases and J 3 bases; bases outside gene matches: 10. Germline V gene data show CDR1 as SGHTA and CDR2 as FQGNSA.

This chain uses TRBV4-2 with TRBJ2-7; D is ambiguous. Germline V gene sequence: CDR1 LGHNA, CDR2 YNFKEQ. The CDR3 sequence is 13 residues long. The germline V and J ends were trimmed by 2 bases and 7 bases, with 12 bases remaining between them. The CDR3 here is CASSQSGVVEQYF. The DNA for the CDR3 is TGTGCCAGCAGCCAATCTGGGGTCGTGGAGCAGTACTTC.